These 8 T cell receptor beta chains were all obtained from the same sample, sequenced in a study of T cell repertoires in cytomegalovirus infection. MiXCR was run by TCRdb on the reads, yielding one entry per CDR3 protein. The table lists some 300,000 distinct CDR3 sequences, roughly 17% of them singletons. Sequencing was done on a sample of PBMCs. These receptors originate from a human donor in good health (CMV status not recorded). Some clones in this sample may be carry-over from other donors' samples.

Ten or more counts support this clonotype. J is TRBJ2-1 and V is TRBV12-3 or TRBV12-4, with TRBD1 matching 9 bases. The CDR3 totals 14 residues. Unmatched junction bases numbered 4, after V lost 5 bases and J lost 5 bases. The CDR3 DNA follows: TGTGCCAGCAGTCCGGGACAGGGAAACAATGAGCAGTTCTTC. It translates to CASSPGQGNNEQFF.

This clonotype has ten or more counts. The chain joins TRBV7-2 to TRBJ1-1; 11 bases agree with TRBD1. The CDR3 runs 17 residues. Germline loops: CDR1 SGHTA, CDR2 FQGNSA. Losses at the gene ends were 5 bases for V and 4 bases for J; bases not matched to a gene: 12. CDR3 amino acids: CASSPTGTGGRRTEAFF. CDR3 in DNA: TGTGCCAGCAGCCCCACTGGGACAGGGGGACGTCGCACTGAAGCTTTCTTT. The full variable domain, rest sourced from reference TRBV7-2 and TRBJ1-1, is GAGVSQSPSNKVTEKGKDVELRCDPISGHTALYWYRQSLGQGLEFLIYFQGNSAPDKSGLPSDRFSAERTGGSVSTLTIQRTQQEDSAVYLCASSPTGTGGRRTEAFFGQGTRLTVV.

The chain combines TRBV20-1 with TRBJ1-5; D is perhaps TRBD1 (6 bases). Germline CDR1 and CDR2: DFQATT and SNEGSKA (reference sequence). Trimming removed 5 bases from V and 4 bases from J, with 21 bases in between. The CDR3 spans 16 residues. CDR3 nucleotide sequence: TGCAGTGCTGAGGGAATCGGCAGGGGTCAAAATCAGCCCCAGCATTTT. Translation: CSAEGIGRGQNQPQHF.

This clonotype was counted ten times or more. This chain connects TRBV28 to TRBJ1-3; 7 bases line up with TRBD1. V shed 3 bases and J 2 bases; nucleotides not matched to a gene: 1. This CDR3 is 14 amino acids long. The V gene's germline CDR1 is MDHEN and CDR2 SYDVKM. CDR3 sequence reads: CASSFTGAGNTIYF. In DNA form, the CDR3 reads TGTGCCAGCAGTTTCACAGGGGCTGGAAACACCATATATTTT.

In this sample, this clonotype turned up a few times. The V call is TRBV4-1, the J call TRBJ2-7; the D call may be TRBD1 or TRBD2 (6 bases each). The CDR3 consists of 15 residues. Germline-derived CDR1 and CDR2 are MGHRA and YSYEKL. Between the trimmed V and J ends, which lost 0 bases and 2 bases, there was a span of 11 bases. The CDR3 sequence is CASSQERGVTYEQYF. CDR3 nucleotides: TGCGCCAGCAGCCAAGAAAGGGGGGTGACCTACGAGCAGTACTTC.

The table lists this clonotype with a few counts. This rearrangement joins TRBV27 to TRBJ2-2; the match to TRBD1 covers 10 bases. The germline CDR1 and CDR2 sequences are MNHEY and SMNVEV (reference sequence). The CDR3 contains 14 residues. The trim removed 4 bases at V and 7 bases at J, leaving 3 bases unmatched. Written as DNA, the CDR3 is TGTGCCAGCAGTTCCTGGGACAGGGGCGGGGAGCTGTTTTTT. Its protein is CASSSWDRGGELFF.

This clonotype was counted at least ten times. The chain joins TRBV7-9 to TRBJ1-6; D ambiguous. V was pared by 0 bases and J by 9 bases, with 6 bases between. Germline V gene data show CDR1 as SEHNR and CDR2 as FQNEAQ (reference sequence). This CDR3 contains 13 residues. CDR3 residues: CASSLAHTSPLHF. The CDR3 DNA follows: TGTGCCAGCAGCTTAGCCCACACTTCACCCCTCCACTTT. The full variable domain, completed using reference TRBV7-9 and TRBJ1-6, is DTGVSQNPRHKITKRGQNVTFRCDPISEHNRLYWYRQTLGQGPEFLTYFQNEAQLEKSRLLSDRFSAERPKGSFSTLEIQRTEQGDSAMYLCASSLAHTSPLHFGNGTRLTVT.

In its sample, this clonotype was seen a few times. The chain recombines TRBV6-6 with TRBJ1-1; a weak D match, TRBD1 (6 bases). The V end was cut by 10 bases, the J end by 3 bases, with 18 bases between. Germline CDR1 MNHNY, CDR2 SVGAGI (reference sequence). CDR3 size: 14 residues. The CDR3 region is CATNSGTSDTEAFF. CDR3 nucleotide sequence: TGTGCCACAAATTCGGGGACATCGGACACTGAAGCTTTCTTT.